Each of the 8 T cell receptor beta chains below was sequenced from the same sample in a study of T cells after yellow fever vaccination. One entry per CDR3 protein, called by TCRdb with MiXCR from the 5' RACE reads. Of under 400,000 distinct CDR3 sequences listed, around 13% are singletons. The sequenced sample was CD4+ T cells sorted from PBMCs, obtained 15 days after the yellow fever booster vaccination. These receptor sequences come from a young man who received the YFV17D yellow fever vaccine.

This clonotype was seen a few times. V gene TRBV20-1 combines with J gene TRBJ2-2; 7 bases agree with TRBD1. V was pared by 6 bases and J by 2 bases, with 6 bases of the junction left unmatched. The CDR3 is 14 residues long. Germline CDR1 and CDR2: DFQATT and SNEGSKA (reference sequence). CDR3: CSARRQGNTGELFF. CDR3 DNA: TGCAGTGCAAGGAGACAGGGAAACACCGGGGAGCTGTTTTTT.

V usage is TRBV9 and J usage is TRBJ2-3, with TRBD2 matching over 11 bases. The J segment lost 7 bases and the V segment lost 0 bases, leaving 4 bases of the junction unmatched. Germline CDR1 reads SGDLS; CDR2 reads YYNGEE. The CDR3 totals 15 residues. The CDR3 nucleotides read TGTGCCAGCAGCGTAGTAGCGGGGGGGCCGAATACGCAGTATTTT. Encoded protein: CASSVVAGGPNTQYF.

Only a few counts were recorded for this clonotype. The chain employs TRBV14 and TRBJ1-3; D call uncertain. The ends were cut back, 6 bases at V and 6 bases at J, with 6 bases in the middle. The CDR3 sequence is 11 residues long. Germline lookup yields CDR1 SGHDN and CDR2 FVKESK. CDR3 protein: CASSFQNTIYF. CDR3 nucleotides: TGTGCCAGCAGTTTCCAAAACACCATATATTTT.

The chain carries TRBV5-1 and TRBJ2-7, with D perhaps given as TRBD1 or TRBD2 (5 bases each). Deletions cut 0 bases from V and 2 bases from J, with 9 bases between. This CDR3 spans 14 amino acids. CDR1 and CDR2 (germline): SGHRS, YFSETQ. DNA of the CDR3: TGCGCCAGCAGCTTGGCCCGGGGCCCCTACGAGCAGTACTTC. Its protein product is CASSLARGPYEQYF.

This clonotype occurred a few times. The chain recombines TRBV6-2 or TRBV6-3 with TRBJ2-5, with TRBD1 matching over 12 bases. The CDR3 is 18 residues long. V was pared by 5 bases and J by 3 bases, with 13 bases of the junction left unmatched. Germline CDR1 and CDR2: MNHEY and SVGEGT. CDR3 in amino acids: CASSPDFRDRGQKETQYF. In nucleotides, the CDR3 is TGTGCCAGCAGTCCAGACTTCCGGGACAGGGGGCAAAAAGAGACCCAGTACTTC.

The chain is built from TRBV3-1 and TRBJ1-4, with 7 bases aligning to TRBD1. V gave up 10 bases and J gave up 8 bases; unmatched junction bases: 7. CDR1 LGHDT and CDR2 YNNKEL come from the germline V gene (reference sequence). The CDR3 has 12 amino acids. CDR3 DNA: TGTGCCAAAACAGGGGATCGAGAAAAACTGTTTTTT. As protein: CAKTGDREKLFF.

The chain joins TRBV5-1 to TRBJ2-3, with D perhaps being TRBD1 or TRBD2 (5 bases each). The germline gives CDR1 SGHRS, CDR2 YFSETQ. V lost 2 bases, J lost 6 bases, and 16 bases lay in between. This CDR3 is 15 amino acids long. This chain's CDR3 is CASSLTGTGRDTQYF. In nucleotides, the CDR3 is TGCGCCAGCAGCTTAACTGGGACGGGCCGGGATACGCAGTATTTT.

The chain joins TRBV6-2 or TRBV6-3 to TRBJ2-4; 7 bases align to TRBD1. Per germline, CDR1 MNHEY and CDR2 SVGEGT. This CDR3 comprises 16 residues. The V and J ends lost 3 bases and 4 bases, in that order; junction bases with no gene match: 9. CDR3 protein: CASSYGVGTAKNIQYF. The DNA for the CDR3 is TGTGCCAGCAGTTATGGTGTCGGGACAGCGAAAAACATTCAGTACTTC.